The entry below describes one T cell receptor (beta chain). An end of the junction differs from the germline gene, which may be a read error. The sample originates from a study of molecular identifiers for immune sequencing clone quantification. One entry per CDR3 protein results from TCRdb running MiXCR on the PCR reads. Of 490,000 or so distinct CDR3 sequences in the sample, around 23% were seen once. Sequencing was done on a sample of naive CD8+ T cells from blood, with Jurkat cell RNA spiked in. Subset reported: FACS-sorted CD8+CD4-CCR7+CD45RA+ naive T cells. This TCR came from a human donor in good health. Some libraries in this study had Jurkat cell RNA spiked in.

CDR3 coding DNA: TGTGCCAGCAGCATAGCGGATACCACAGATACGCAGTATTTT. This sequence encodes CASSIADTTDTQYF. The chain carries TRBV7-9 and TRBJ2-3; D is possibly TRBD2 (6 bases). CDR1 and CDR2 from the germline V gene are SEHNR and FQNEAQ (reference sequence). This CDR3 is 14 amino acids long.